One and the same sample provided the 15 T cell receptor beta chains below, sequenced in a study of blood T cell repertoires in COVID-19. The method was immunoSEQ multiplex PCR; TCRdb's version includes in-frame clones alone and lacks a portion of them. The data hold nearly 250,000 clones, with approximately 85% observed a single time. Sequencing was performed on PBMCs or T cells enriched from blood (not recorded which). The receptors were gathered from a woman in her fifties or sixties with acute COVID-19.

V usage is TRBV11-2 and J usage is TRBJ1-4; a weak D match, TRBD1 (6 bases). The V gene's germline CDR1 is SGHAT and CDR2 FQNNGV. The CDR3 has 15 residues. V dropped 5 bases and J dropped 8 bases, with 18 bases sitting between them. As DNA, the CDR3 is TGTGCCAGCAGCCGTCAGGGGAGGGGGAAAGAAAAACTGTTTTTT. Amino acids: CASSRQGRGKEKLFF.

The chain has TRBV5-1 and TRBJ2-2; 8 bases are shared with TRBD2. The CDR3 is 16 amino acids. Germline values: CDR1 SGHRS, CDR2 YFSETQ. V was pared by 1 base and J by 2 bases, with 4 bases of the junction left unmatched. The CDR3 DNA follows: TGCGCCAGCAGCTTGCACAGCGGGGGAAACACCGGGGAGCTGTTTTTT. It codes for CASSLHSGGNTGELFF.

The chain uses TRBV7-9 and TRBJ1-2, with a possible D match to TRBD1 (5 bases). Trimming took off 5 bases at V and 4 bases at J, with 11 bases between the two ends. Germline CDR1 reads SEHNR; CDR2 reads FQNEAQ (reference sequence). The CDR3 length is 13 residues. The CDR3 loop is CASSPQGGYGYTF. The DNA of the CDR3 is TGTGCCAGCAGCCCCCAGGGCGGCTATGGCTACACCTTC. The full variable domain, its missing parts supplied by reference TRBV7-9 and TRBJ1-2, is DTGVSQNPRHKITKRGQNVTFRCDPISEHNRLYWYRQTLGQGPEFLTYFQNEAQLEKSRLLSDRFSAERPKGSFSTLEIQRTEQGDSAMYLCASSPQGGYGYTFGSGTRLTVV.

The chain links TRBV11-3 to TRBJ2-7, with 8 bases fitting TRBD1. Germline values: CDR1 SGHNT, CDR2 YENEEA. The CDR3 loop spans 15 amino acids. Trimming at V came to 6 bases and at J to 0 bases, leaving 7 bases not matched to a gene. The CDR3 nucleotides are TGTGCCAGCAGTTACACCGGGACAGGCTCCTACGAGCAGTACTTC. Translated: CASSYTGTGSYEQYF.

The chain uses TRBV7-2 and TRBJ1-5, with D unclear. The CDR3 has 16 amino acids. Per the germline V gene, CDR1 is SGHTA and CDR2 is FQGNSA. V lost 4 bases, J lost 6 bases, and 19 bases lay in between. CDR3 DNA sequence: TGTGCCAGCAGCTCCTCTCGGGGAGGGCACGGTCAGCCCCAGCATTTT. Its translation is CASSSSRGGHGQPQHF. The variable domain in full, with the rest retrieved from reference TRBV7-2 and TRBJ1-5, is GAGVSQSPSNKVTEKGKDVELRCDPISGHTALYWYRQSLGQGLEFLIYFQGNSAPDKSGLPSDRFSAERTGGSVSTLTIQRTQQEDSAVYLCASSSSRGGHGQPQHFGDGTRLSIL.

This clone has only one observation. The rearrangement joins TRBV5-4 to TRBJ2-3; D is possibly TRBD2 (6 bases). The CDR3 runs 15 residues. V was clipped by 0 bases and J by 0 bases, with 8 bases between them. Germline values: CDR1 SGHNT, CDR2 YYREEE (reference sequence). CDR3 loop: CASSLAAGSTDTQYF. In nucleotides, the CDR3 is TGTGCCAGCAGCTTGGCCGCGGGGAGCACAGATACGCAGTATTTT.

The chain employs TRBV5-6 and TRBJ2-1; TRBD2 is a possible D gene (5 bases). This CDR3 spans 12 amino acids. Trimming took off 4 bases at V and 6 bases at J, with 8 bases between the two ends. Germline V gives CDR1 SGHDT, CDR2 YYEEEE. In DNA, the CDR3 is TGTGCCAGCAGCCAGAGGGCCAATGAGCAGTTCTTC. Protein: CASSQRANEQFF. Filled out from reference TRBV5-6 and TRBJ2-1, the complete variable domain reads DAGVTQSPTHLIKTRGQQVTLRCSPKSGHDTVSWYQQALGQGPQFIFQYYEEEERQRGNFPDRFSGHQFPNYSSELNVNALLLGDSALYLCASSQRANEQFFGPGTRLTVL.

The rearrangement uses TRBV6-6 and TRBJ1-5; 11 nucleotides match TRBD1. J was trimmed by 9 bases and V by 3 bases; bases with no gene match: 4. Germline V gene lookup returns CDR1 MNHNY and CDR2 SVGAGI (reference sequence). This CDR3 has 14 amino acids. DNA of the CDR3: TGTGCCAGCAGTTATGGGACAGGGGGAAGGCCCCAGCATTTT. This encodes CASSYGTGGRPQHF.

The chain combines TRBV4-2 with TRBJ1-6; no reliable D call. The ends were cut back, 0 bases at V and 10 bases at J, with 13 bases in the middle. The length of the CDR3 is 15 residues. From germline, CDR1 is LGHNA and CDR2 YNFKEQ. As DNA, the CDR3 is TGTGCCAGCAGCCAAGAAGGAAGGTATAGCTCACCCCTCCACTTT. Translating gives CASSQEGRYSSPLHF.

The chain uses TRBV18 and TRBJ1-2; D unclear. From germline, CDR1 is KGHSH and CDR2 LQKENI. V shed 5 bases and J shed 6 bases, with 13 bases lying between them. The CDR3 totals 13 residues. CDR3 DNA sequence: TGTGCCAGCTCAGTTTCTGGAGGGAATGGCTACACCTTC. Protein: CASSVSGGNGYTF.

This chain uses TRBV7-2 with TRBJ2-7; no reliable D call. Germline V gene data show CDR1 as SGHTA and CDR2 as FQGNSA. The CDR3 is 13 residues long. Deletions cut 2 bases from V and 0 bases from J, with 5 bases between. CDR3 bases: TGTGCCAGCAGCTTAACTACCTCCTACGAGCAGTACTTC. It codes for CASSLTTSYEQYF.

The chain uses TRBV4-3 and TRBJ2-1, with TRBD2 as a possible D gene (5 bases). CDR1 and CDR2 from the germline V gene are LGHNA and YSLEER. With 0 bases removed from V and 0 bases from J, the gap between germline ends came to 15 bases. This CDR3 region has 18 residues. This CDR3 is CASSQDLPAASSYNEQFF. The CDR3 DNA reads TGCGCCAGCAGCCAAGATCTTCCAGCGGCGAGCTCCTACAATGAGCAGTTCTTC.

The J gene is TRBJ2-1, the V gene TRBV13; 11 bases agree with TRBD2. The ends lost 3 bases at V and 0 bases at J; junction bases unmatched: 10. The CDR3 length is 19 residues. Germline-derived CDR1 and CDR2 are PRHDT and FYEKMQ (reference sequence). CDR3 loop: CASSFSRLAGMSSYNEQFF. As DNA, the CDR3 is TGTGCCAGCAGCTTCTCTCGACTAGCGGGGATGAGCTCCTACAATGAGCAGTTCTTC.

The chain combines TRBV7-3 with TRBJ2-2; 8 positions agree with TRBD1. V lost 6 bases and J lost 2; bases outside the gene matches: 2. Germline V gives CDR1 SGHTA, CDR2 FQGTGA. The CDR3 is 14 residues long. The CDR3 nucleotides are TGTGCCAGCAGAGGGACAGGCAACACCGGGGAGCTGTTTTTT. Translating it yields CASRGTGNTGELFF.

J is TRBJ2-7 and V is TRBV18, with TRBD1 as a possible D gene (6 bases). Per the germline V gene, CDR1 is KGHSH and CDR2 is LQKENI. Trimming removed 3 bases at V and 7 bases at J, with 13 bases between. This CDR3 is 13 amino acids long. The CDR3 protein is CASSPRGTGEQYF. CDR3 bases: TGTGCCAGCTCACCCAGGGGAACGGGGGAGCAGTACTTC. Combining the CDR3 with reference TRBV18 and TRBJ2-7 gives the whole variable domain NAGVMQNPRHLVRRRGQEARLRCSPMKGHSHVYWYRQLPEEGLKFMVYLQKENIIDESGMPKERFSAEFPKEGPSILRIQQVVRGDSAAYFCASSPRGTGEQYFGPGTRLTVT.